The 30 T cell receptor beta chains below all came from one sample that was sequenced in a study of cytomegalovirus exposure and HLA in healthy donors. Researchers ran the PCR with 60 Vbeta and 13 Jbeta primers. Data came from immunoSEQ multiplex PCR; TCRdb stores just in-frame clones and leaves some out. This table has around 150,000 clones, about 75% appearing once. The sample was PBMCs. Source of these receptors: a man younger than 35 in good health and CMV-seropositive.

On this clone: Other nucleotide sequences in the sample specify the same CDR3. The chain joins TRBV2 to TRBJ2-7, with no clear D. V dropped 5 bases and J dropped 2 bases, with 4 bases sitting between them. Germline values: CDR1 SNHLY, CDR2 FYNNEI. The CDR3 has 11 amino acids. The CDR3 is CASSPTYEQYF. DNA of the CDR3: TGTGCCAGCAGTCCAACCTACGAGCAGTACTTC.

This chain uses TRBV27 with TRBJ2-1, with 11 bases lining up with TRBD2. CDR1 and CDR2 (germline): MNHEY, SMNVEV (reference sequence). The CDR3 has 18 residues. V lost 5 bases and J lost 4; bases outside the gene matches: 13. The CDR3 protein is CASSPERRLAGQYNEQFF. DNA for the CDR3: TGTGCCAGCAGTCCTGAGCGCAGACTAGCGGGACAATACAATGAGCAGTTCTTC.

This clone has a handful of counts. This chain connects TRBV30 to TRBJ2-3; 8 nucleotides match TRBD2. The V segment lost 3 bases and the J segment 4 bases; nucleotides outside the gene matches: 9. Germline CDR1 GTSNPN, CDR2 SVGIG (reference sequence). The CDR3 extends over 15 amino acids. CDR3 region: CAWSDTGTSSDTQYF. In nucleotides, the CDR3 is TGTGCCTGGAGCGACACCGGGACTAGTTCAGATACGCAGTATTTT.

The CDR3 region has the DNA TGCGCCAGCAGCTTGAGATGGGGGGGAGAGACCCAGTACTTC. It translates to CASSLRWGGETQYF. The rearrangement links TRBV5-1 to TRBJ2-5, with 7 positions matching TRBD2. The CDR3 contains 14 residues. Germline values: CDR1 SGHRS, CDR2 YFSETQ. V lost 1 base to trimming and J lost 4 bases; unmatched junction nucleotides: 4. The complete variable domain, with remaining parts taken from reference TRBV5-1 and TRBJ2-5, reads KAGVTQTPRYLIKTRGQQVTLSCSPISGHRSVSWYQQTPGQGLQFLFEYFSETQRNKGNFPGRFSGRQFSNSRSEMNVSTLELGDSALYLCASSLRWGGETQYFGPGTRLLVL.

CDR3 in amino acids: CASSNRVLSYGYTF. The CDR3 nucleotides are TGTGCCAGCAGTAACAGGGTTCTTAGCTATGGCTACACCTTC. This rearrangement joins TRBV6-1 to TRBJ1-2; tentatively, D is TRBD1 (6 bases). In germline, CDR1 is MNHNS, CDR2 SASEGT. The CDR3 is 14 residues long. V gave up 5 bases and J gave up 4 bases, with 14 bases separating them.

This clone has only one observation. CDR3 residues: CASSLTFDSNYGYTF. The CDR3 nucleotides are TGTGCCAGCAGCCTCACCTTCGACAGCAACTATGGCTACACCTTC. This chain connects TRBV11-2 to TRBJ1-2, with D maybe TRBD1 (5 bases). This CDR3 is built from 15 residues. The germline V and J ends were trimmed by 5 bases and 2 bases, with 15 bases remaining between them. Germline V gene lookup returns CDR1 SGHAT and CDR2 FQNNGV.

This CDR3 reads CASSPGLGNTEAFF. Here the CDR3 DNA reads TGTGCCAGCAGTCCCGGACTAGGGAACACTGAAGCTTTCTTT. V is TRBV27 and J is TRBJ1-1; D is ambiguous. From germline, CDR1 is MNHEY and CDR2 SMNVEV (reference sequence). The CDR3 length is 14 residues. The V and J ends lost 5 bases and 1 base respectively, with 11 bases between them.

The rearrangement uses TRBV2 and TRBJ1-5, with unresolved D. CDR3 length: 15 residues. The V gene's germline CDR1 is SNHLY and CDR2 FYNNEI. V was pared by 3 bases and J by 3 bases, with 12 bases between. The CDR3 bases are TGTGCCAGCAGTGATGGGCAGAACTCCAATCAGCCCCAGCATTTT. Protein sequence: CASSDGQNSNQPQHF.

This chain links TRBV13 with TRBJ1-2; tentatively, D is TRBD1 (6 bases). V was clipped by 2 bases and J by 7 bases, with 14 bases between them. CDR1 is PRHDT, CDR2 FYEKMQ, per germline (reference sequence). This CDR3 has 14 residues. The CDR3 DNA reads as TGTGCCAGCAGCTTATTCGGGACAAGGCTTGGCTACACCTTC. This encodes CASSLFGTRLGYTF.

The chain joins TRBV28 to TRBJ2-2; TRBD2 matches at 11 bases. Germline V gene lookup returns CDR1 MDHEN and CDR2 SYDVKM. The CDR3 runs 17 residues. V lost 7 bases, J lost 3 bases, and 10 bases stayed unmatched. CDR3 loop: CASMTSGIGLYTGELFF. The DNA of the CDR3 is TGTGCCAGCATGACTAGCGGGATCGGATTATACACCGGGGAGCTGTTTTTT. The entire variable domain, with the rest obtained from reference TRBV28 and TRBJ2-2, is as follows: DVKVTQSSRYLVKRTGEKVFLECVQDMDHENMFWYRQDPGLGLRLIYFSYDVKMKEKGDIPEGYSVSREKKERFSLILESASTNQTSMYLCASMTSGIGLYTGELFFGEGSRLTVL.

J is TRBJ1-2 and V is TRBV30; the match to TRBD1 covers 9 bases. CDR3 size: 14 residues. The germline CDR1 and CDR2 sequences are GTSNPN and SVGIG (reference sequence). V shed 0 bases, J shed 9 bases, and the junction held 8 bases outside the gene matches. The CDR3 loop is CAWSVPRDRVRYTF. In DNA form, the CDR3 reads TGTGCCTGGAGTGTACCCCGGGACAGGGTCCGCTACACCTTC.

This chain links TRBV21-1 with TRBJ2-7; TRBD2, as called in the table, went unchecked against the DNA. TRBV21-1 is an annotated pseudogene. The length of the CDR3 is 12 residues. Here the CDR3 reads CASSKGRYEQYF. The CDR3 coding sequence is TGTGCCAGCAGCAAAGGGAGATACGAGCAGTACTTC.

The chain joins TRBV14 to TRBJ1-1; 9 nucleotides agree with TRBD1. From germline, CDR1 is SGHDN and CDR2 FVKESK. V trimming: 4 bases; J trimming: 5 bases; junction bases outside the gene matches: 11. The CDR3 has 16 residues. CDR3 in DNA: TGTGCCAGCAGCCTAAACCTACAGGGGGCGCGTACTGAAGCTTTCTTT. It translates to CASSLNLQGARTEAFF. The full variable domain, with the rest looked up from reference TRBV14 and TRBJ1-1, is EAGVTQFPSHSVIEKGQTVTLRCDPISGHDNLYWYRRVMGKEIKFLLHFVKESKQDESGMPNNRFLAERTGGTYSTLKVQPAELEDSGVYFCASSLNLQGARTEAFFGQGTRLTVV.

The chain combines TRBV5-4 with TRBJ2-5, with 13 bases lining up with TRBD2. There are 17 residues in the CDR3. Germline CDR1 reads SGHNT; CDR2 reads YYREEE (reference sequence). J lost 5 bases, V lost 4 bases, and 11 bases had no gene match. The chain's CDR3 is CASSVGLAGEAWETQYF. The CDR3 DNA follows: TGTGCCAGCAGCGTTGGACTAGCGGGAGAGGCTTGGGAGACCCAGTACTTC.

On this clone itself: An end of the junction differs from the germline gene, which may be a read error. V gene TRBV29-1 combines with J gene TRBJ2-1, with D hard to call. This CDR3 is built from 11 residues. Germline assignment: CDR1 SQVTM and CDR2 ANQGSEA. The CDR3 spells CSVKEAPQQFF. CDR3 DNA: TGCAGCGTTAAAGAAGCTCCACAGCAGTTCTTC.

V gene TRBV5-1 combines with J gene TRBJ2-4, with TRBD1 identical over 7 bases. The CDR3 is 14 residues long. Germline CDR1 and CDR2: SGHRS and YFSETQ. V trimming: 0 bases; J trimming: 9 bases; junction bases outside the gene matches: 6. CDR3 amino acids: CASSLEKGAAIQYF. CDR3 bases: TGCGCCAGCAGCTTGGAGAAGGGGGCCGCCATTCAGTACTTC. Together with reference TRBV5-1 and TRBJ2-4, the CDR3 gives the full variable domain: KAGVTQTPRYLIKTRGQQVTLSCSPISGHRSVSWYQQTPGQGLQFLFEYFSETQRNKGNFPGRFSGRQFSNSRSEMNVSTLELGDSALYLCASSLEKGAAIQYFGAGTRLSVL.

The chain couples TRBV18 to TRBJ2-1; 9 bases are shared with TRBD2. V was pared by 6 bases and J by 6 bases, with 6 bases of the junction left unmatched. Germline CDR1 reads KGHSH; CDR2 reads LQKENI. The CDR3 covers 14 residues. CDR3 sequence reads: CASSPGTSSNEQFF. In DNA form, the CDR3 reads TGTGCCAGCTCTCCCGGGACTAGCAGCAATGAGCAGTTCTTC.

This sequence joins TRBV5-1 and TRBJ2-1; 10 bases align to TRBD1. V shed 0 bases, J shed 2 bases, and the junction held 2 bases outside the gene matches. Germline V CDR1 and CDR2: SGHRS, YFSETQ. The CDR3 runs 16 residues. The DNA of the CDR3 is TGCGCCAGCAGCTTGGAGACAGGGGGCGCCTACAATGAGCAGTTCTTC. This codes for CASSLETGGAYNEQFF.

The V and J genes are TRBV15 and TRBJ1-2; 7 nucleotides agree with TRBD1. The trim removed 4 bases at V and 6 bases at J, leaving 8 bases unmatched. CDR3 length: 14 residues. Germline CDR1 and CDR2: LNHNV and YYDKDF (reference sequence). CDR3 nucleotide sequence: TGTGCCACCAGCAAGGGACAGCCAAGAAATGGCTACACCTTC. This gives the protein CATSKGQPRNGYTF. Complete variable domain (other parts from reference TRBV15 and TRBJ1-2): DAMVIQNPRYQVTQFGKPVTLSCSQTLNHNVMYWYQQKSSQAPKLLFHYYDKDFNNEADTPDNFQSRRPNTSFCFLDIRSPGLGDTAMYLCATSKGQPRNGYTFGSGTRLTVV.

The chain has TRBV28 and TRBJ1-5, with D uncertain. This CDR3 has 15 amino acids. V was cut by 2 bases and J by 3 bases, with 11 bases left in between. CDR1 MDHEN and CDR2 SYDVKM come from the germline V gene. CDR3 DNA sequence: TGTGCCAGCAGTTTAGGGCAATTAAACAATCAGCCCCAGCATTTT. Translated, it gives CASSLGQLNNQPQHF. Drawing the rest from reference TRBV28 and TRBJ1-5, the complete variable domain is DVKVTQSSRYLVKRTGEKVFLECVQDMDHENMFWYRQDPGLGLRLIYFSYDVKMKEKGDIPEGYSVSREKKERFSLILESASTNQTSMYLCASSLGQLNNQPQHFGDGTRLSIL.

The CDR3 sequence is CASSYARASFPGELFF. The CDR3 DNA reads TGTGCCAGCAGTTATGCGCGGGCTAGCTTTCCCGGGGAGCTGTTTTTT. The chain joins TRBV6-5 to TRBJ2-2, with a weak D call TRBD2 (5 bases). CDR3 length: 16 residues. The V gene's germline CDR1 is MNHEY and CDR2 SVGAGI. Trimming cost V 3 bases and J 6 bases, with 17 bases left between them.

CDR3 sequence (DNA): TGTGCCAGCAGCCCCGTCCACAGGCGAGACACAGATACGCAGTATTTT. Its protein product is CASSPVHRRDTDTQYF. The V gene is TRBV7-9, the J gene TRBJ2-3; the D gene is possibly TRBD1 (5 bases). Germline CDR1 and CDR2: SEHNR and FQNEAQ (reference sequence). The CDR3 has 16 amino acids. V was shortened by 5 bases and J by 2 bases, with 17 bases between the two germline ends.

CDR3: CASSQLGGSPNTGELFF. CDR3 sequence (DNA): TGTGCCAGCAGCCAACTCGGCGGGAGCCCGAACACCGGGGAGCTGTTTTTT. The rearrangement joins TRBV16 to TRBJ2-2, with TRBD2 matching over 7 bases. CDR3 size: 17 residues. Germline loops: CDR1 KGHSY, CDR2 FQNENV. Losses at the gene ends were 2 bases for V and 0 bases for J; bases not matched to a gene: 6.

The chain carries TRBV5-5 and TRBJ1-2; no clear D gene. The CDR3 is 14 amino acids. Germline-derived CDR1 and CDR2 are SGHKS and YYEKEE (reference sequence). Trimming took off 4 bases at V and 3 bases at J, with 13 bases between the two ends. The CDR3 sequence is CASSPRGRDYGYTF. The CDR3 bases are TGTGCCAGCAGCCCCCGGGGAAGGGACTATGGCTACACCTTC. Supplemented by reference TRBV5-5 and TRBJ1-2, the full variable domain reads DAGVTQSPTHLIKTRGQQVTLRCSPISGHKSVSWYQQVLGQGPQFIFQYYEKEERGRGNFPDRFSARQFPNYSSELNVNALLLGDSALYLCASSPRGRDYGYTFGSGTRLTVV.

This sequence joins TRBV7-9 and TRBJ2-5; 8 nucleotides align to TRBD2. The CDR3 contains 14 residues. V was clipped by 4 bases and J by 5 bases; unmatched bases: 6. The V gene's germline CDR1 is SEHNR and CDR2 FQNEAQ (reference sequence). Written as DNA, the CDR3 is TGTGCCAGCAGCTATAGCGGGATGTTGGAGACCCAGTACTTC. It is translated as CASSYSGMLETQYF. Combining the CDR3 with reference TRBV7-9 and TRBJ2-5 gives the whole variable domain DTGVSQNPRHKITKRGQNVTFRCDPISEHNRLYWYRQTLGQGPEFLTYFQNEAQLEKSRLLSDRFSAERPKGSFSTLEIQRTEQGDSAMYLCASSYSGMLETQYFGPGTRLLVL.

With respect to this clone: Other nucleotide sequences from this sample produce the same CDR3. This rearrangement joins TRBV7-6 to TRBJ2-7; 7 nucleotides agree with TRBD2. Trimming removed 3 bases from V and 6 bases from J; junction bases left unmatched: 5. The CDR3 consists of 13 residues. Germline V lookup: CDR1 SGHVS, CDR2 FNYEAQ. CDR3 DNA: TGTGCCAGCAGCTTGGCGGGAGTAACCGAGCAGTACTTC. Protein product: CASSLAGVTEQYF.

The CDR3 region is CAAGADYEKLFF. CDR3 in DNA: TGTGCAGCTGGGGCAGACTATGAAAAACTGTTTTTT. The chain carries TRBV2 and TRBJ1-4, with D possibly being TRBD1 (5 bases). The germline CDR1 and CDR2 sequences are SNHLY and FYNNEI. This CDR3 spans 12 amino acids.

A single count supports this clone. The chain carries TRBV2 and TRBJ2-3; TRBD1 agrees at 9 bases. Per germline, CDR1 SNHLY and CDR2 FYNNEI. The CDR3 length is 15 residues. V lost 6 bases to trimming and J lost 2 bases; unmatched junction nucleotides: 6. The CDR3 nucleotides read TGTGCCAGCAGACCGGGACAGGGAAACACAGATACGCAGTATTTT. Amino acids: CASRPGQGNTDTQYF.

This rearrangement joins TRBV19 to TRBJ2-3; TRBD1 might be the D (5 bases). The germline V gene encodes CDR1 LNHDA and CDR2 SQIVND (reference sequence). Trimming left V 6 bases short and J 2 bases short, with 12 bases between. CDR3 length: 14 amino acids. The CDR3 DNA reads TGTGCCAGTAGAGGGGCTGGGCCCACAGATACGCAGTATTTT. Translation gives CASRGAGPTDTQYF.

The rearrangement uses TRBV28 and TRBJ1-2; D gene ambiguous. The CDR3 is 11 amino acids. Germline V CDR1 and CDR2: MDHEN, SYDVKM. The germline V and J ends were trimmed by 6 bases and 3 bases, with 5 bases remaining between them. CDR3 sequence reads: CASRRDYGYTF. The CDR3 nucleotides are TGTGCCAGCAGGAGGGACTATGGCTACACCTTC.